Sequencing of this T cell receptor (beta chain) was carried out in a study of blood T cells in healthy people across ages. Primed by a sample-barcoded 5' primer and a J-beta primer mix, a second PCR proceeded for about 7 to 11 cycles. TCRdb itself ran the 5' RACE reads through MiXCR, one entry per CDR3 protein. The data hold approximately 850,000 distinct CDR3 sequences, with around 45% observed a single time. V was pared by 0 bases and J by 1 base, with 4 bases of the junction left unmatched. This CDR3 is 18 amino acids long. Germline V CDR1 and CDR2: SGHNT, YENEEA. Ranging in age from about 6 to 95, the donors were healthy Caucasian individuals from Russia.

The chain carries TRBV11-3 and TRBJ2-3, with 13 bases that match TRBD2. Sequencing was carried out using blood. The sequence was collected from a man in his fifties or sixties in good health. CDR3: CASSLEGTSGTRTDTQYF. The CDR3 DNA is TGTGCCAGCAGCTTAGAAGGGACTAGCGGGACCCGCACAGATACGCAGTATTTT.